This T cell receptor (beta chain) derives from a study of blood T cells in healthy people across ages. In the study overall: The template switching approach captured approximately one barcoded beta molecule for every two T cells.

This clonotype has only one observation. Its specificity is unknown. Trimming took 2 bases from V and 7 from J, leaving 12 bases between them. The CDR3 runs 14 residues. Germline CDR1 is MNHNS and CDR2 is SASEGT. Alongside a J-beta primer mix, a sample-barcoded 5' primer served in a second PCR lasting roughly 6 to 11 cycles. Each cDNA was tagged by a template-switch adaptor containing 12 random nucleotides. TCRdb called the 5' RACE reads again in MiXCR, with one record for every CDR3 protein. The table has around 800,000 distinct CDR3 sequences, approximately 53% seen once; the top ten hold roughly 37%. Study-level points and caveats: Among T cells, TCR beta diversity per million cells dropped roughly linearly as age rose. It was held that diversity estimates obtained from one million T cells represented underestimates.

The chain carries TRBV6-1 and TRBJ1-5; D perhaps matches TRBD1 (5 bases). The TCR was taken from a man older than 75 in good health. Sequences were obtained from blood. CDR3 loop: CASSELGGGQPQHF. CDR3 bases: TGTGCCAGCAGTGAACTCGGGGGAGGCCAGCCCCAGCATTTT.